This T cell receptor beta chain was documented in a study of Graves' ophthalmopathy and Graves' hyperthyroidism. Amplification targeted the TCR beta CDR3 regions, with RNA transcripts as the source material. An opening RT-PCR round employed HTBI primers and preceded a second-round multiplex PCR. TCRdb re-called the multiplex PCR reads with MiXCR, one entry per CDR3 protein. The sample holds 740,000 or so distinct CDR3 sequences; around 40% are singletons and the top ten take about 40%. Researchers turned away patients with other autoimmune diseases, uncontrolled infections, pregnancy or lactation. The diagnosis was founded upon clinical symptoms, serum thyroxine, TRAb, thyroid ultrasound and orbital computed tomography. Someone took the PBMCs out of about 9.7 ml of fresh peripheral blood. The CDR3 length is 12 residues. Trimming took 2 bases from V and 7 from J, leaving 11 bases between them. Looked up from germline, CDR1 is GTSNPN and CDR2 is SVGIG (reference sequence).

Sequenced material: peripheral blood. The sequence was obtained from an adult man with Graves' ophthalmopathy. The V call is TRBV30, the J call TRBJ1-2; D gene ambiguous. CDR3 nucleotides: TGTGCCTGGAGTAGGGAGGCCGGTGGCTACACCTTC. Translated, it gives CAWSREAGGYTF.